This TCR beta chain was observed in a study of blood T cell repertoires in COVID-19. Study-level background: Acute-phase and convalescent COVID-19 samples originated in the United States, Italy and Spain. T cells, B-cell-depleted T cells, or PBMCs provided the cDNA or gDNA that served as material.

In the original processing: Reference gene primer amplification yielded estimated nucleated cell counts. This table comes from immunoSEQ multiplex PCR, and its TCRdb copy is limited to in-frame clones, with some not included. V, J and clone size are taken as reported in that table, and D and trimming were inferred from the DNA itself. The data show tens of thousands of clones, approximately 83% seen once. The receptor's source is a man aged 55 to 69 with acute or convalescent COVID-19. Sequencing input: peripheral blood.

The CDR3 here is CASSLVGRNTGELFF. Written as DNA, the CDR3 is TGTGCCAGCAGCTTGGTCGGTCGGAACACCGGGGAGCTGTTTTTT. The rearrangement links TRBV5-6 to TRBJ2-2; D is undetermined. The V end was cut by 0 bases, the J end by 1 base, with 7 bases between. Germline V lookup: CDR1 SGHDT, CDR2 YYEEEE. The CDR3 contains 15 residues.